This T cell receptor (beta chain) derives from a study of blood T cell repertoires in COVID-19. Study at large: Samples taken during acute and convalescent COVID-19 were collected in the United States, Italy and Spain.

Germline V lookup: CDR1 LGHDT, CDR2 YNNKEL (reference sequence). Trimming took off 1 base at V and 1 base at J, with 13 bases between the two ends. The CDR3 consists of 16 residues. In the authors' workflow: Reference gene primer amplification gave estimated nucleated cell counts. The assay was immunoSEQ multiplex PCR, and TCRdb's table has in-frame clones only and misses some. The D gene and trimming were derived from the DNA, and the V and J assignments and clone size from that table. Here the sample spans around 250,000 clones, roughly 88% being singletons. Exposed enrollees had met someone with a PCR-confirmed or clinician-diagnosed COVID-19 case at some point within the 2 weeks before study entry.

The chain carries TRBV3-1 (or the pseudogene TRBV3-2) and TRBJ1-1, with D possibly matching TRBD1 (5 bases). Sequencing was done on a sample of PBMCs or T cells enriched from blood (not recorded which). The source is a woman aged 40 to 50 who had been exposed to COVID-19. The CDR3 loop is CASSQVSGRTNTEAFF. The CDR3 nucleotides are TGTGCCAGCAGCCAAGTGTCAGGGCGTACGAACACTGAAGCTTTCTTT.